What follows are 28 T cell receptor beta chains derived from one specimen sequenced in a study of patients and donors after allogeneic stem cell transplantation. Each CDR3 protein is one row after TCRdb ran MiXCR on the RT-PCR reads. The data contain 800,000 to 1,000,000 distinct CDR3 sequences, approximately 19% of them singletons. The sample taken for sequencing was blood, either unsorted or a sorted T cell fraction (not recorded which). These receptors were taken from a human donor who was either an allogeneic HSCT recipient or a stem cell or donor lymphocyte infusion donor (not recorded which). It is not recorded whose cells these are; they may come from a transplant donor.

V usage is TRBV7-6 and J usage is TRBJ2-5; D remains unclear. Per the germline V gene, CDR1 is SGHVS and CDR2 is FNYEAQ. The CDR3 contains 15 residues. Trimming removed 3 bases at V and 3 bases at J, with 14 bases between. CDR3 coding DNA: TGTGCCAGCAGCTTCGTTGTCGGAGAAGAAGAGACCCAGTACTTC. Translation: CASSFVVGEEETQYF.

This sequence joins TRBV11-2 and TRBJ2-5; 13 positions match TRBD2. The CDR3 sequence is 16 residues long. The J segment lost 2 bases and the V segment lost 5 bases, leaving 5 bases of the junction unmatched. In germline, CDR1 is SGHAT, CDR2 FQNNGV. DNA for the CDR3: TGTGCCAGCAGCCGACTAGCGGGGGGTAATCAAGAGACCCAGTACTTC. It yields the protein CASSRLAGGNQETQYF.

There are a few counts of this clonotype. The CDR3 protein is CASSLWVGGDRAYNEQFF. CDR3 nucleotides: TGTGCCAGCAGCTTATGGGTGGGGGGGGACAGAGCTTACAATGAGCAGTTCTTC. This rearrangement joins TRBV7-3 to TRBJ2-1; D assignment may be TRBD1 or TRBD2 (7 bases each). Between the trimmed V and J ends, which lost 2 bases and 4 bases, there was a span of 21 bases. This CDR3 comprises 18 residues. CDR1 and CDR2 (germline): SGHTA, FQGTGA.

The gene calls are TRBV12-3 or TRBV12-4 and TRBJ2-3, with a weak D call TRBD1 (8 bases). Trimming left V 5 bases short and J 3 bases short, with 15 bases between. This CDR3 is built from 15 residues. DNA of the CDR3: TGTGCCAGCAGTCTGTACAGGGGGGGGACAGATACGCAGTATTTT. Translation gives CASSLYRGGTDTQYF.

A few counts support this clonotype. CDR3 in amino acids: CASTPGGQYNEQFF. For the CDR3, the DNA is TGTGCCAGCACCCCCGGGGGACAGTACAATGAGCAGTTCTTC. The genes are TRBV12-3 or TRBV12-4 and TRBJ2-1; the D gene is possibly TRBD1 (7 bases). CDR3 length equals 14 residues. V was trimmed by 7 bases and J by 4 bases, leaving 14 bases between them.

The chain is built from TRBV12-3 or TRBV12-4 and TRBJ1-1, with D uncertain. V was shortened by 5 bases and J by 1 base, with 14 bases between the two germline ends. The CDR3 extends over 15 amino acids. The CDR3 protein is CASSLGGNRNTEAFF. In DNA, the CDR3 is TGTGCCAGCAGTCTCGGCGGCAACCGGAACACTGAAGCTTTCTTT.

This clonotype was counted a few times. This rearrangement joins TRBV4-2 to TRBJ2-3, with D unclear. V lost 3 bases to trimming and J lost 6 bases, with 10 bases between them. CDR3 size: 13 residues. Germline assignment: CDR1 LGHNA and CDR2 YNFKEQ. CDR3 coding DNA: TGTGCCAGCAGCCAGAAAAACACCGATACGCAGTATTTT. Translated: CASSQKNTDTQYF.

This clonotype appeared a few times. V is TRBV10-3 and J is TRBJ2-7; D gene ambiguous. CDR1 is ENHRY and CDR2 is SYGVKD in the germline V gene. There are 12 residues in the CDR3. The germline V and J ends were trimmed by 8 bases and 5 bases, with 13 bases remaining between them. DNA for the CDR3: TGTGCCATCGCTGGAATGCTCAACGAGCAGTACTTC. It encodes CAIAGMLNEQYF.

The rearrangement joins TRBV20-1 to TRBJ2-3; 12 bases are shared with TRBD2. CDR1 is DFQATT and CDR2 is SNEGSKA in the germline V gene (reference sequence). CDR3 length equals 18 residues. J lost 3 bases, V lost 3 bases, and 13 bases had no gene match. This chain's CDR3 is CSARAGQPTSGRTDTQYF. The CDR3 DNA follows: TGCAGTGCTAGGGCGGGACAGCCGACTAGCGGGAGAACAGATACGCAGTATTTT.

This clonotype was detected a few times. CDR3 DNA sequence: TGTGCCAGCAGCCAAAAGCTGGCCGGGACTAGCGGGGGAAATGAGCAGTTCTTC. This codes for CASSQKLAGTSGGNEQFF. The chain employs TRBV3-1 and TRBJ2-1, with TRBD2 identical over 14 bases. CDR3 size: 18 residues. The junction had 10 bases not matched to a gene; V was cut back by 2 bases and J by 7 bases. Germline CDR1 and CDR2: LGHDT and YNNKEL (reference sequence).

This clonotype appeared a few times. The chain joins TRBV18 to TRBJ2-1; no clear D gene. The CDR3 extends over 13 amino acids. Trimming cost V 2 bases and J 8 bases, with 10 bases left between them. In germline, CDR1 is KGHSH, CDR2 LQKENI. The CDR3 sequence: CASSPTEDHEQFF. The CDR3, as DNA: TGTGCCAGCTCACCAACAGAAGATCATGAGCAGTTCTTC.

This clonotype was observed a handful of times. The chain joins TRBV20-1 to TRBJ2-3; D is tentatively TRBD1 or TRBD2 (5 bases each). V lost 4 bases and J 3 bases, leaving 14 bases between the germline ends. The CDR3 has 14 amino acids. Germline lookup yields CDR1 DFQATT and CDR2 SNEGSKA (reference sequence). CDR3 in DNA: TGCAGTGCTACAGGGACCGGGCCGACAGATACGCAGTATTTT. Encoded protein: CSATGTGPTDTQYF.

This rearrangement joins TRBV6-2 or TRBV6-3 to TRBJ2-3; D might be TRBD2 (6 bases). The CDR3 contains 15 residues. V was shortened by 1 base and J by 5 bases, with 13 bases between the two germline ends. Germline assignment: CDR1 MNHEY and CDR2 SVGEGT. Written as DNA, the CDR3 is TGTGCCAGCAGTTACTTCGGGGGACGGGAAGATACGCAGTATTTT. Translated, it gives CASSYFGGREDTQYF.

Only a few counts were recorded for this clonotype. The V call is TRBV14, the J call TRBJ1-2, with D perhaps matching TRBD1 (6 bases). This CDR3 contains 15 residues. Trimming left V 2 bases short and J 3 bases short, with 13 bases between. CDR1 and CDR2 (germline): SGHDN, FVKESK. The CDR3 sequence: CASSQRGGFDYGYTF. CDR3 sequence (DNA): TGTGCCAGCAGCCAACGAGGGGGGTTTGACTATGGCTACACCTTC.

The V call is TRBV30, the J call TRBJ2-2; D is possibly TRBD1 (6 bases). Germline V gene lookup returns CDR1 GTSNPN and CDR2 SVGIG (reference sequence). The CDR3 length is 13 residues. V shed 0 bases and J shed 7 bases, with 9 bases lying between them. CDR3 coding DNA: TGTGCCTGGAGTGTACTAGGGGGCGGGGAGCTGTTTTTT. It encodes CAWSVLGGGELFF.

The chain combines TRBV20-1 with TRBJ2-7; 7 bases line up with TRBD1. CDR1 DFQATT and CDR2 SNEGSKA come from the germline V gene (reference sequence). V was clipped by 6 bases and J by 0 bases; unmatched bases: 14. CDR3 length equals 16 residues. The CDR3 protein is CSARRRDSSSSYEQYF. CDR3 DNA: TGCAGTGCCCGCCGACGGGACAGTTCGAGCTCCTACGAGCAGTACTTC.

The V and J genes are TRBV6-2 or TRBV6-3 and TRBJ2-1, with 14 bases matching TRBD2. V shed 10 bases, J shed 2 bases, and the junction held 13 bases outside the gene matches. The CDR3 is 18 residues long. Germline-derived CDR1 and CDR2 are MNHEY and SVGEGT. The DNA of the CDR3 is TGTGCCACCGCGGGACTAGCGGGGGCCATTTCGACCTACAATGAGCAGTTCTTC. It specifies CATAGLAGAISTYNEQFF.

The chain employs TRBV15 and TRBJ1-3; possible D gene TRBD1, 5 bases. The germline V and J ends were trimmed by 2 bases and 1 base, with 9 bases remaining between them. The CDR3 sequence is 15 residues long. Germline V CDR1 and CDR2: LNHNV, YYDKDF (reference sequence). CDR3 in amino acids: CATSRSQGSGNTIYF. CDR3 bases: TGTGCCACCAGCAGATCTCAGGGATCTGGAAACACCATATATTTT. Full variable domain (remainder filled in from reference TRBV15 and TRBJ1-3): DAMVIQNPRYQVTQFGKPVTLSCSQTLNHNVMYWYQQKSSQAPKLLFHYYDKDFNNEADTPDNFQSRRPNTSFCFLDIRSPGLGDTAMYLCATSRSQGSGNTIYFGEGSWLTVV.

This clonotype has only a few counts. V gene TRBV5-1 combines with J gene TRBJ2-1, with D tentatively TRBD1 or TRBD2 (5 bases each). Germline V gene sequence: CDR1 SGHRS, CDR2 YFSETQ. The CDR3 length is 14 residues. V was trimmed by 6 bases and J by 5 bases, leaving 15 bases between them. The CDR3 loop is CASTLEGQDNEQFF. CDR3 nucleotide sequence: TGCGCCAGCACCCTTGAGGGGCAGGACAATGAGCAGTTCTTC.

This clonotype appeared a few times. The CDR3 bases are TGTGCCAGCAGCGGACGACAGGGGAAAGAGACCCAGTACTTC. Its protein is CASSGRQGKETQYF. The rearrangement joins TRBV7-8 to TRBJ2-5, with TRBD1 matching 8 bases. The CDR3 contains 14 residues. CDR1 is SGHVS and CDR2 is FQNEAQ in the germline V gene. V was pared by 5 bases and J by 3 bases, with 5 bases of the junction left unmatched.

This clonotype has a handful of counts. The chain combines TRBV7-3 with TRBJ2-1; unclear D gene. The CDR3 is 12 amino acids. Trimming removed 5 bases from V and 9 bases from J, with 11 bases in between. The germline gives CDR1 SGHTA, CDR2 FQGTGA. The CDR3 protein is CASSQWQSEQFF. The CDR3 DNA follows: TGTGCCAGCAGCCAATGGCAGAGTGAGCAGTTCTTC.

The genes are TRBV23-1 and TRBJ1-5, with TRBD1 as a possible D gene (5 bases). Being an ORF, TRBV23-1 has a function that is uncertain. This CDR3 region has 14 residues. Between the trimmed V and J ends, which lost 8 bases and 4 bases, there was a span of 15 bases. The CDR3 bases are TGCGCCAGCTGCTCTTTTGAGGGGAATCAGCCCCAGCATTTT. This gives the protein CASCSFEGNQPQHF.

The CDR3 loop is CASTQNGPRGNNEQFF. The DNA of the CDR3 is TGTGCCAGCACCCAAAACGGGCCCCGAGGGAACAATGAGCAGTTCTTC. The chain joins TRBV2 to TRBJ2-1; D possibly corresponds to TRBD2 (5 bases). Deletions cut 7 bases from V and 5 bases from J, with 21 bases between. The CDR3 contains 16 residues. Germline values: CDR1 SNHLY, CDR2 FYNNEI.

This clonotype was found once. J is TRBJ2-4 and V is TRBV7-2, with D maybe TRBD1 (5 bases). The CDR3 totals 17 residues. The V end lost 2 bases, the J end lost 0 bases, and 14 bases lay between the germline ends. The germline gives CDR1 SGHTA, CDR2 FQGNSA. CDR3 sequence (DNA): TGTGCCAGCAGCTTAACCGAGGACAAACTAGCCAAAAACATTCAGTACTTC. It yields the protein CASSLTEDKLAKNIQYF.

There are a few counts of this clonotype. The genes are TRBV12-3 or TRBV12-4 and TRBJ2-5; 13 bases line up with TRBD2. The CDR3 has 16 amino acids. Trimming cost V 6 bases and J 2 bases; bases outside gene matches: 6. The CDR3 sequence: CASSPGTSGAQETQYF. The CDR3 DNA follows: TGTGCCAGCAGCCCCGGGACTAGCGGGGCACAAGAGACCCAGTACTTC.

The DNA for the CDR3 is TGTGCCAGCAGCCCCGACAGGACAAGGATGTTCTTC. It encodes CASSPDRTRMFF. The chain couples TRBV3-1 to TRBJ2-1; D might be TRBD1 (6 bases). This CDR3 spans 12 amino acids. Germline V gene lookup returns CDR1 LGHDT and CDR2 YNNKEL (reference sequence). V was pared by 4 bases and J by 15 bases, with 16 bases between.

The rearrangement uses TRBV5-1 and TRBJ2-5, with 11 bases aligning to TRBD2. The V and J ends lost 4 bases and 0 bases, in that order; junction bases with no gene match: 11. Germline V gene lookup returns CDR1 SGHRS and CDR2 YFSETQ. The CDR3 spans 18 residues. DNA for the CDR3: TGCGCCAGCAGCCCCTCGCTGACTAGCGGGAACCACCAAGAGACCCAGTACTTC. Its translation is CASSPSLTSGNHQETQYF.

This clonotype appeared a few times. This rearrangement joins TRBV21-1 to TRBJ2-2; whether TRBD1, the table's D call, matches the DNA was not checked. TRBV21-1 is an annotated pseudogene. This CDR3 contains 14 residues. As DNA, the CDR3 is TGTGCCAGCCCACAGGGGTTGAACACCGGGGAGCTGTTTTTT. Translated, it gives CASPQGLNTGELFF.